The clone carrying this TCR beta chain appeared once. These data are taken from a study of blood T cell repertoires in COVID-19. Study details: Samples representing acute and convalescent COVID-19 were sourced from the United States, Italy and Spain.

The assay was immunoSEQ multiplex PCR, and TCRdb's table has in-frame clones only and misses some. The sample shows some 150,000 clones, 65% to 90% of them seen only once. The J segment lost 3 bases and the V segment lost 5 bases, leaving 3 bases of the junction unmatched. Germline V gene lookup returns CDR1 ENHRY and CDR2 SYGVKD. This CDR3 spans 14 amino acids. This sequence originates from a man between 65 and 85 years old with acute or convalescent COVID-19. The chain employs TRBV10-3 and TRBJ2-1, with 8 nucleotides matching TRBD1. The sample taken for sequencing was peripheral blood. This chain's CDR3 is CAISPGQDYNEQFF. In DNA, the CDR3 is TGTGCCATCAGTCCGGGACAGGACTACAATGAGCAGTTCTTC.